The 8 T cell receptor beta chains in this list originate from one sample, sequenced in a study of T-cell memory formation after mild COVID-19. TCRdb used MiXCR to reprocess the 5' RACE reads, holding one entry per CDR3 protein. The table has roughly 200,000 distinct CDR3 sequences, approximately 16% seen once; the top ten hold approximately 2%. Material: PBMCs or a T cell subset sorted from them (not recorded which). The receptors were sampled from an adult woman who had mild COVID-19 (a few samples of this study predate the infection). Cell type and time point are not known.

The chain has TRBV5-6 and TRBJ1-2, with D hard to call. V was clipped by 3 bases and J by 5 bases, with 17 bases between them. The V gene's germline CDR1 is SGHDT and CDR2 YYEEEE. The CDR3 totals 15 residues. The CDR3 DNA reads TGTGCCAGCAGCTCTAGGCGGCCGCACACTTATGGCTACACCTTC. As protein: CASSSRRPHTYGYTF.

The V call is TRBV14, the J call TRBJ2-1; no firm D call. The CDR3 is 13 residues long. Germline CDR1 SGHDN, CDR2 FVKESK. Trimming pared 4 bases from V and 7 bases from J, leaving 11 bases between. The CDR3 region has the DNA TGTGCCAGCAGCCTATTTGAAGGGAATGAGCAGTTCTTC. It translates to CASSLFEGNEQFF.

The CDR3 DNA is TGTGCCAGCAGTTTAGCGGGGGGAGGGGCTTTCTTT. Amino acid sequence: CASSLAGGGAFF. The gene calls are TRBV12-3 or TRBV12-4 and TRBJ1-1, with D possibly being TRBD1 (5 bases). The CDR3 contains 12 residues. Trimming took off 0 bases at V and 11 bases at J, with 10 bases between the two ends.

V gene TRBV5-4 combines with J gene TRBJ2-5, with D perhaps matching TRBD2 (6 bases). The ends were cut back, 8 bases at V and 5 bases at J, with 22 bases in the middle. The CDR3 covers 15 residues. CDR1 and CDR2 (germline): SGHNT, YYREEE (reference sequence). This CDR3 reads CARVGAPGEDETQYF. The CDR3 DNA sequence: TGTGCCAGAGTAGGGGCTCCTGGGGAGGATGAGACCCAGTACTTC.

The chain employs TRBV7-2 and TRBJ2-5, with a tentative D call TRBD1 (5 bases). This CDR3 spans 15 amino acids. The ends were cut back, 1 base at V and 1 base at J, with 10 bases in the middle. Per germline, CDR1 SGHTA and CDR2 FQGNSA. The CDR3, as DNA: TGTGCCAGCAGCTTAGTTGCGACAGCCCAAGAGACCCAGTACTTC. Its translation is CASSLVATAQETQYF.

The V and J genes are TRBV9 and TRBJ2-3; D possibly matches TRBD1 or TRBD2 (5 bases each). This CDR3 region has 13 residues. Germline lookup yields CDR1 SGDLS and CDR2 YYNGEE. V lost 2 bases and J 6 bases, leaving 10 bases between the germline ends. CDR3 amino acids: CASSVPGRDTQYF. In DNA form, the CDR3 reads TGTGCCAGCAGCGTTCCGGGGCGGGATACGCAGTATTTT.

This clonotype was recorded at least ten times. The CDR3 DNA reads TGTGCCAGCAGTCCTGGCTATGGCTACACCTTC. Its protein product is CASSPGYGYTF. The chain has TRBV27 and TRBJ1-2; D is unresolved. CDR1 and CDR2 from the germline V gene are MNHEY and SMNVEV (reference sequence). V was pared by 5 bases and J by 4 bases, with 5 bases between. The CDR3 contains 11 residues.

In this sample, this clonotype turned up a few times. The chain is built from TRBV30 and TRBJ1-1, with D possibly matching TRBD1 (5 bases). This CDR3 is 15 amino acids long. Germline CDR1 and CDR2: GTSNPN and SVGIG (reference sequence). Between the trimmed V and J ends, which lost 3 bases and 1 base, there was a span of 15 bases. The CDR3 nucleotides are TGTGCCTGGAGGGGACGACGGACGAAGAACACTGAAGCTTTCTTT. Encoded protein: CAWRGRRTKNTEAFF.